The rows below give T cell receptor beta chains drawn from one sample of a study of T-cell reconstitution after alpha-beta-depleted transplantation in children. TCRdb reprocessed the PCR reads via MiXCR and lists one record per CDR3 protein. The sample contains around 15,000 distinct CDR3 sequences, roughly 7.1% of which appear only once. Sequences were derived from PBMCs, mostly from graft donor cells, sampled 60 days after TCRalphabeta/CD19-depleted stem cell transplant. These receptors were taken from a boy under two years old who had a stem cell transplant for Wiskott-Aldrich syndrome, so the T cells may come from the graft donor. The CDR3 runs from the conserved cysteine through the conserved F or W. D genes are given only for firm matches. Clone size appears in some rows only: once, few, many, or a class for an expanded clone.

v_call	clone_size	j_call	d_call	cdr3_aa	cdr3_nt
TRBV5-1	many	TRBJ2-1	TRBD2	CASSLAMLAGVDEQFF	TGCGCCAGCAGCTTGGCCATGCTAGCGGGAGTCGACGAGCAGTTCTTC
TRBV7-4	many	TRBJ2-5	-	CASSRTPETQYF	TGTGCCAGCAGCCGGACTCCAGAGACCCAGTACTTC
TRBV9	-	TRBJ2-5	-	CASSVAGLSQETQYF	TGTGCCAGCAGCGTAGCTGGACTTAGCCAAGAGACCCAGTACTTC
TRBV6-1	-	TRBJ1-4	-	CASSPRVAENEKLFF	TGTGCCAGCAGCCCCAGGGTGGCGGAAAATGAAAAACTGTTTTTT
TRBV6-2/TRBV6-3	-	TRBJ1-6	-	CASSYIQGSSYNSPLHF	TGTGCCAGCAGTTACATACAGGGAAGCTCCTATAATTCACCCCTCCACTTT
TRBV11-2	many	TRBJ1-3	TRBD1	CASSPGTGILGNTIYF	TGTGCCAGCAGCCCCGGGACAGGGATTCTTGGAAACACCATATATTTT
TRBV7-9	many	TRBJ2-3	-	CASSPAGRTSTDTQYF	TGTGCCAGCAGCCCCGCAGGGCGTACTAGCACAGATACGCAGTATTTT
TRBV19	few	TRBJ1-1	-	CASSISPWGNTEAFF	TGTGCCAGTAGTATCTCCCCGTGGGGGAACACTGAAGCTTTCTTT
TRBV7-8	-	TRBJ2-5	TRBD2	CASSLNHPPGEGWETQYF	TGTGCCAGCAGCTTAAATCATCCCCCGGGGGAGGGATGGGAGACCCAGTACTTC
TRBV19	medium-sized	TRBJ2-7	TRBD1	CASSRQGGGGYEQYF	TGTGCCAGTAGCCGACAGGGTGGTGGAGGCTACGAGCAGTACTTC
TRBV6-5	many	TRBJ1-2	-	CASSLGQYGYTF	TGTGCCAGCAGTTTAGGGCAGTACGGCTACACCTTC
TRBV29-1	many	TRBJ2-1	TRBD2	CSVGGGGEQFF	TGCAGCGTTGGGGGGGGAGGGGAGCAGTTCTTC
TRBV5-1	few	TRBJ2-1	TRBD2	CASSLCGGRANEQFF	TGCGCCAGCAGCTTGTGTGGCGGGAGGGCCAATGAGCAGTTCTTC
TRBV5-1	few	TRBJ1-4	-	CASSSTTGTAGFNEKLFF	TGCGCCAGCAGCTCGACGACCGGGACGGCGGGGTTTAATGAAAAACTGTTTTTT
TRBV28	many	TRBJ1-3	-	CASSLNRWFTGLSGNTIYF	TGTGCCAGCAGTTTAAATAGGTGGTTCACAGGACTATCTGGAAACACCATATATTTT
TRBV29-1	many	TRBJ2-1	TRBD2	CSVEGLARYNEQFF	TGCAGCGTCGAGGGACTAGCGCGTTACAATGAGCAGTTCTTC
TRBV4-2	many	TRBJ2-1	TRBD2	CASSQDDSASGPHYNEQFF	TGTGCCAGCAGCCAAGATGACTCGGCTAGCGGGCCCCATTACAATGAGCAGTTCTTC
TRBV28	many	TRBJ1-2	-	CASSLVWWDLYGYTF	TGTGCCAGCAGTTTGGTCTGGTGGGACCTCTATGGCTACACCTTC
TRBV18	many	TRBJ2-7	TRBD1	CASSRGQFTYEQYF	TGTGCCAGCTCACGGGGACAGTTCACCTACGAGCAGTACTTC
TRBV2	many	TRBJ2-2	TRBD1	CASRPQGAKNVGELFF	TGTGCCAGCAGACCCCAGGGGGCTAAAAACGTCGGGGAGCTGTTTTTT
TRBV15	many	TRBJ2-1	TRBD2	CATSRDLIGLAGSSYNEQFF	TGTGCCACCAGCAGAGACCTTATTGGACTAGCGGGCAGCTCCTACAATGAGCAGTTCTTC
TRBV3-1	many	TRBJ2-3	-	CASSQIARTQYF	TGTGCCAGCAGCCAAATAGCGAGAACGCAGTATTTT
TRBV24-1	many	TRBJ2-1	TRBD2	CATSDAGRNNEQFF	TGTGCCACCAGTGATGCCGGGAGGAACAATGAGCAGTTCTTC
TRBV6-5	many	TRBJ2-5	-	CASSYTRSKQETQYF	TGTGCCAGCAGTTACACCAGGTCGAAGCAAGAGACCCAGTACTTC
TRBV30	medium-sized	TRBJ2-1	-	CAWSALMNEQFF	TGTGCCTGGAGTGCGTTGATGAATGAGCAGTTCTTC
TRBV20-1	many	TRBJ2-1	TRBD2	CSARPLAAWLSGEQFF	TGCAGTGCTAGACCTCTAGCGGCCTGGTTATCTGGTGAGCAGTTCTTC
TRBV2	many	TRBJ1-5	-	CASSDDGLTGQPQHF	TGTGCCAGCAGTGATGACGGACTAACGGGTCAGCCCCAGCATTTT
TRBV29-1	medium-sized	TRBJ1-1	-	CSVVLHIGGTEAFF	TGCAGCGTTGTCCTCCATATCGGGGGCACTGAAGCTTTCTTT
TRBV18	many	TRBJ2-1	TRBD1	CASSPLLIAGQGMPEQFF	TGTGCCAGCTCACCACTTTTAATCGCGGGACAGGGGATGCCTGAGCAGTTCTTC
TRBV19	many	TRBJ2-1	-	CASSIKAPHEQFF	TGTGCCAGTAGTATCAAAGCCCCCCATGAGCAGTTCTTC
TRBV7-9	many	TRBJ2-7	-	CASSPSLFLKGYEQYF	TGTGCCAGCAGCCCCAGTCTATTTCTAAAGGGCTACGAGCAGTACTTC
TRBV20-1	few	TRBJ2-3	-	CSARGGFGGYGTDTQYF	TGCAGTGCTAGAGGGGGTTTTGGCGGTTATGGCACAGATACGCAGTATTTT
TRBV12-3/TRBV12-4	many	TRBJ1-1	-	CASSRGRMITEAFF	TGTGCCAGCTCCCGGGGGCGGATGATCACTGAAGCTTTCTTT
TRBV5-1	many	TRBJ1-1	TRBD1	CASMESGGGTEAFF	TGCGCCAGCATGGAGTCAGGGGGAGGCACTGAAGCTTTCTTT
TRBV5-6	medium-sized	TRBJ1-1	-	CASSTDRTVNTEAFF	TGTGCCAGCAGCACAGACAGAACAGTGAACACTGAAGCTTTCTTT
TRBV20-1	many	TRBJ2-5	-	CSAKNSGTQYF	TGCAGTGCTAAGAACAGTGGGACCCAGTACTTC
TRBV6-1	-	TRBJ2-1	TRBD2	CASSAGTSAYNEQFF	TGTGCCAGCAGCGCGGGGACTAGCGCCTACAATGAGCAGTTCTTC
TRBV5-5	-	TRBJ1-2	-	CASSLVRGDGYTF	TGTGCCAGCAGCTTGGTCAGGGGCGATGGCTACACCTTC